This entry lists 12 T cell receptor beta chains sequenced from one sample in a study of T-cell reconstitution after alpha-beta-depleted transplantation in children. The library targeted TCRbeta and was prepared with unique molecular identifiers. From the PCR reads, TCRdb called clonotypes with MiXCR, one entry per CDR3 protein. The sample records about 580,000 distinct CDR3 sequences, over 20% being singletons. Source: PBMCs, taken before TCRalphabeta/CD19-depleted stem cell transplant. The source is a boy under two years old with Wiskott-Aldrich syndrome, due to receive a stem cell transplant.

This clonotype came up a few times. V and J are TRBV18 and TRBJ1-2, with TRBD1 matching over 9 bases. The germline V gene encodes CDR1 KGHSH and CDR2 LQKENI. There are 14 residues in the CDR3. V was pared by 0 bases and J by 8 bases, with 4 bases of the junction left unmatched. CDR3 DNA: TGTGCCAGCTCACCACCCACAGGGGGCTGGGGCTACACCTTC. Its translation: CASSPPTGGWGYTF.

This clonotype has just a few counts. This chain joins TRBV5-1 and TRBJ2-3; 9 positions agree with TRBD2. CDR1 SGHRS and CDR2 YFSETQ come from the germline V gene. Trimming took 3 bases from V and 0 from J; bases not matched to a gene: 2. This CDR3 spans 15 amino acids. This CDR3 reads CASSSLAGSTDTQYF. The DNA for the CDR3 is TGCGCCAGCAGCTCGCTAGCGGGAAGCACAGATACGCAGTATTTT.

This clonotype appeared a few times. This chain uses TRBV20-1 with TRBJ1-2; D is perhaps TRBD1 (6 bases). Between the trimmed V and J ends, which lost 3 bases and 10 bases, there was a span of 15 bases. There are 12 residues in the CDR3. Germline CDR1 DFQATT, CDR2 SNEGSKA (reference sequence). This chain's CDR3 is CSARRGAGVYTF. The CDR3 nucleotides read TGCAGTGCTAGGAGAGGGGCAGGGGTCTACACCTTC.

This clonotype was recorded a few times. V usage is TRBV20-1 and J usage is TRBJ1-2; possibly TRBD1 for D (6 bases). Trimming pared 0 bases from V and 4 bases from J, leaving 9 bases between. The CDR3 has 13 amino acids. Germline CDR1 DFQATT, CDR2 SNEGSKA (reference sequence). This CDR3 is CSARDDRSYGYTF. CDR3 coding DNA: TGCAGTGCTAGAGATGACAGGTCCTATGGCTACACCTTC.

The rearrangement joins TRBV5-1 to TRBJ1-1, with D hard to call. The ends were cut back, 0 bases at V and 8 bases at J, with 8 bases in the middle. Germline V gives CDR1 SGHRS, CDR2 YFSETQ. The CDR3 sequence is 12 residues long. This CDR3 reads CASSLAGSEAFF. Here the CDR3 DNA reads TGCGCCAGCAGCTTGGCTGGATCGGAAGCTTTCTTT.

J is TRBJ2-2 and V is TRBV24-1; a possible D gene is TRBD2 (5 bases). Germline V gene lookup returns CDR1 KGHDR and CDR2 SFDVKD. Trimming shortened V by 3 bases and J by 0 bases, and 19 bases separated the two germline ends. The CDR3 runs to 19 residues. This CDR3 is CATSDISPQRSSNTGELFF. The CDR3 coding sequence is TGTGCCACCAGTGATATATCCCCTCAGCGGAGCTCGAACACCGGGGAGCTGTTTTTT.

The chain has TRBV7-8 and TRBJ2-1, with no clear D. The CDR3 length is 11 residues. V shed 4 bases and J shed 6 bases, with 4 bases lying between them. Germline-derived CDR1 and CDR2 are SGHVS and FQNEAQ. The DNA for the CDR3 is TGTGCCAGCAGCTGGGTCAATGAGCAGTTCTTC. Translating it yields CASSWVNEQFF. The full variable domain, rest sourced from reference TRBV7-8 and TRBJ2-1, is GAGVSQSPRYKVAKRGQDVALRCDPISGHVSLFWYQQALGQGPEFLTYFQNEAQLDKSGLPSDRFFAERPEGSVSTLKIQRTQQEDSAVYLCASSWVNEQFFGPGTRLTVL.

The chain is built from TRBV7-9 and TRBJ2-3, with 10 bases that match TRBD2. This CDR3 has 16 amino acids. J gave up 0 bases and V 8 bases, and 8 bases lay outside the gene matches. Germline V lookup: CDR1 SEHNR, CDR2 FQNEAQ (reference sequence). This CDR3 reads CASSQASGSSTDTQYF. DNA for the CDR3: TGTGCCAGCTCACAGGCTAGCGGGAGTAGCACAGATACGCAGTATTTT.

This clonotype was detected a few times. V usage is TRBV20-1 and J usage is TRBJ2-5, with D perhaps TRBD2 (5 bases). This CDR3 spans 13 amino acids. CDR1 and CDR2 (germline): DFQATT, SNEGSKA (reference sequence). V lost 6 bases, J lost 4 bases, and 15 bases lay in between. The CDR3 protein is CSANLIEGETQYF. CDR3 coding DNA: TGCAGTGCAAACCTGATCGAGGGAGAGACCCAGTACTTC.

The CDR3 sequence: CSVQSNSQETQYF. The CDR3 DNA is TGCAGTGTCCAATCAAACAGCCAAGAGACCCAGTACTTC. The chain is built from TRBV20-1 and TRBJ2-5; D call uncertain. This CDR3 comprises 13 residues. CDR1 and CDR2 from the germline V gene are DFQATT and SNEGSKA (reference sequence). V was pared by 7 bases and J by 1 base, with 13 bases between.

V and J are TRBV12-3 or TRBV12-4 and TRBJ2-1; D gene unclear. V was cut by 3 bases and J by 4 bases, with 7 bases left in between. This CDR3 region has 13 residues. The CDR3 protein is CASSFRLYNEQFF. CDR3 in DNA: TGTGCCAGCAGTTTTCGGCTTTACAATGAGCAGTTCTTC.

The V call is TRBV12-3 or TRBV12-4, the J call TRBJ2-2; D may match TRBD1 or TRBD2 (5 bases each). This CDR3 has 15 residues. The V end lost 0 bases, the J end lost 4 bases, and 9 bases lay between the germline ends. CDR3 amino acids: CASSLAGGSTGELFF. In DNA form, the CDR3 reads TGTGCCAGCAGTTTAGCTGGGGGTAGCACCGGGGAGCTGTTTTTT.